Below are 30 T cell receptor beta chains sequenced from a single sample in a study of regulatory T cells in long-lasting Graves disease. The time point is: newly diagnosed GD, antithyroid drugs for less than 3 months. Following extraction of RNA from PBMCs, that RNA was used to make the TCR library. In building TCR beta libraries, iRepertoire HTBI primers were used together with Arm-PCR of CDR3 regions. TCRdb reanalysed the multiplex PCR reads using MiXCR and keeps one entry per CDR3 protein. The data show 400,000 to 500,000 distinct CDR3 sequences, with approximately 16% seen just once and 23% held by the top ten. The same data also contributed to another study, on T cells in Graves' hyperthyroidism and ophthalmopathy.

The sample was peripheral blood mononuclear cells (PBMCs), taken at new diagnosis, from a patient treated with antithyroid drugs. These receptors came from a young woman with Graves disease.

V is TRBV29-1 and J is TRBJ2-2; 8 bases fit TRBD2. This CDR3 region has 11 residues. V lost 6 bases and J lost 7; bases outside the gene matches: 1. The germline CDR1 and CDR2 sequences are SQVTM and ANQGSEA. CDR3 in DNA: TGCAGCGTCGGGAGGGGCGGGGAGCTGTTTTTT. As protein: CSVGRGGELFF.

Ten or more counts support this clonotype. CDR3 residues: CASSSLDRGEQYF. CDR3 DNA: TGTGCCAGCAGCTCCTTGGACAGGGGCGAGCAGTACTTC. The V call is TRBV7-9, the J call TRBJ2-7; 9 bases fit TRBD1. The CDR3 is made up of 13 amino acids. The ends lost 4 bases at V and 6 bases at J; junction bases unmatched: 4. CDR1 and CDR2 (germline): SEHNR, FQNEAQ (reference sequence).

This clonotype was detected ten times or more. The CDR3, as DNA: TGCAGTGCCGCCCGACCCCCTCACTACGAGCAGTACTTC. This translates into CSAARPPHYEQYF. The chain is built from TRBV20-1 and TRBJ2-7; D not certain. This CDR3 is built from 13 residues. V lost 6 bases and J lost 3, with 15 bases in between. Germline V gene data show CDR1 as DFQATT and CDR2 as SNEGSKA (reference sequence).

J is TRBJ1-1 and V is TRBV10-3; weak D call: TRBD1 (6 bases). Trimming took 10 bases from V and 0 from J, leaving 27 bases between them. The CDR3 is made up of 18 amino acids. From germline, CDR1 is ENHRY and CDR2 SYGVKD. Here the CDR3 reads CATLESKWGGGMNTEAFF. The CDR3 DNA reads TGTGCCACCCTAGAGTCGAAGTGGGGGGGCGGTATGAACACTGAAGCTTTCTTT.

This clonotype was seen only a few times. The J gene is TRBJ2-1, the V gene TRBV4-1, with TRBD2 matching over 8 bases. The germline V gene encodes CDR1 MGHRA and CDR2 YSYEKL. After removal of 0 bases from V and 1 base from J, the junction contained 2 bases not matched to a gene. The CDR3 is 16 residues long. The CDR3 DNA follows: TGCGCCAGCAGCCAAGATCAGCGGGGGTCCTACAATGAGCAGTTCTTC. The encoded protein is CASSQDQRGSYNEQFF.

The sample holds a few counts of this clonotype. J is TRBJ2-7 and V is TRBV29-1; no reliable D call. The V gene's germline CDR1 is SQVTM and CDR2 ANQGSEA. The CDR3 totals 11 residues. V was clipped by 6 bases and J by 1 base, with 7 bases between them. CDR3: CSVTESYEQYF. The CDR3 coding sequence is TGCAGCGTAACAGAATCCTACGAGCAGTACTTC.

This clonotype was recorded at least ten times. The germline gene is not matched at one end of the junction; a read error may be the cause. This rearrangement joins TRBV28 to TRBJ1-2; D is possibly TRBD1 (5 bases). The CDR3 runs 13 residues. Germline assignment: CDR1 MDHEN and CDR2 SYDVKM. For the CDR3, the DNA is TGTGCCAGCAATTCGGGGCAGAACTTTGGCTACACCTTC. Translation: CASNSGQNFGYTF.

V gene TRBV3-1 combines with J gene TRBJ1-1, with D perhaps matching TRBD1 (6 bases). CDR1 is LGHDT, CDR2 YNNKEL, per germline (reference sequence). CDR3 length: 15 amino acids. Deletions cut 7 bases from V and 5 bases from J, with 20 bases between. In nucleotides, the CDR3 is TGTGCCAGCAATAAAAGGGGGAATGTGGGTACTGAAGCTTTCTTT. The encoded protein is CASNKRGNVGTEAFF.

This clonotype occurred many times. The chain has TRBV11-2 and TRBJ2-1, with TRBD2 as a possible D gene (6 bases). V was pared by 5 bases and J by 2 bases, with 25 bases between. CDR3 size: 19 residues. Germline CDR1 and CDR2: SGHAT and FQNNGV. In nucleotides, the CDR3 is TGTGCCAGCAGCCTCCTTCCAGAGCTCCGACTAGTGGCCTACAATGAGCAGTTCTTC. The encoded protein is CASSLLPELRLVAYNEQFF.

This clonotype was observed a single time. The CDR3 carries no conserved terminal phenylalanine or tryptophan, so it likely arises from a read error. The chain carries TRBV4-1 and TRBJ2-7, with 10 bases identical to TRBD1. V shed 2 bases and J 4 bases; nucleotides not matched to a gene: 11. The germline gives CDR1 MGHRA, CDR2 YSYEKL. The CDR3 extends over 17 amino acids. CDR3 coding DNA: TGCGCCAGCAGCCAACGCTACCCCGGGACAGGGGATTACGAGCAGTACTCC. It encodes CASSQRYPGTGDYEQYS.

This clonotype was recorded at least ten times. The rearrangement uses TRBV27 and TRBJ2-2, with 14 bases identical to TRBD2. The CDR3 runs to 17 residues. CDR1 is MNHEY and CDR2 is SMNVEV in the germline V gene (reference sequence). With V trimmed by 6 bases and J by 0 bases, 3 bases remained unmatched. DNA of the CDR3: TGTGCCAGCAGCCGACTAGCGGGAGGGCCGAACACCGGGGAGCTGTTTTTT. It translates to CASSRLAGGPNTGELFF.

The V gene is TRBV4-1, the J gene TRBJ1-2; TRBD1 might be the D (6 bases). The CDR3 has 19 amino acids. Germline V CDR1 and CDR2: MGHRA, YSYEKL. The V gene lost 4 bases and the J gene lost 2 bases, with 26 bases spanning the gap. The CDR3 DNA sequence: TGCGCCAGCAGCCGGACAGCCACAACCTCGGTCGTGGGAAACTATGGCTACACCTTC. Its translation: CASSRTATTSVVGNYGYTF.

This clonotype was seen many times. This sequence joins TRBV7-2 and TRBJ2-2; D remains ambiguous. V gave up 5 bases and J gave up 5 bases, with 12 bases separating them. The CDR3 loop spans 14 amino acids. CDR1 SGHTA and CDR2 FQGNSA come from the germline V gene. CDR3 DNA: TGTGCCAGCAGCGCGCGAGTGGGAACCGGGGAGCTGTTTTTT. Translation: CASSARVGTGELFF.

This clonotype was seen ten or more times. This chain uses TRBV12-3 or TRBV12-4 with TRBJ2-1; 9 nucleotides match TRBD2. The V gene end was trimmed by 0 bases and the J gene end by 9 bases; junction bases not matched to a gene: 3. The CDR3 has 14 residues. The CDR3 sequence is CASSLASGSTEQFF. CDR3 DNA: TGTGCCAGCAGTTTAGCTAGCGGGAGCACTGAGCAGTTCTTC.

The chain couples TRBV13 to TRBJ2-7; D not certain. The V end was cut by 3 bases, the J end by 2 bases, with 8 bases between. The germline V gene encodes CDR1 PRHDT and CDR2 FYEKMQ (reference sequence). The CDR3 is 13 residues long. CDR3 nucleotide sequence: TGTGCCAGCAGCTTTTACGGCGCCTACGAGCAGTACTTC. Residues: CASSFYGAYEQYF.

The rearrangement uses TRBV6-2 or TRBV6-3 and TRBJ1-1; 7 nucleotides agree with TRBD1. There are 16 residues in the CDR3. Looked up from germline, CDR1 is MNHEY and CDR2 is SVGEGT. Germline trimming cut 4 bases from V and 5 bases from J; bases unmatched to any gene: 13. DNA for the CDR3: TGTGCCAGCAGTTCCTCCTGGGACAGCGTCAAGACTGAAGCTTTCTTT. It specifies CASSSSWDSVKTEAFF.

This clonotype was observed a handful of times. The chain has TRBV5-5 and TRBJ2-3, with a tentative D call TRBD1 (6 bases). The ends were cut back, 4 bases at V and 3 bases at J, with 18 bases in the middle. The CDR3 has 16 amino acids. Germline V gene data show CDR1 as SGHKS and CDR2 as YYEKEE (reference sequence). This chain's CDR3 is CASSPSWTARTDTQYF. CDR3 coding DNA: TGTGCCAGCAGCCCGAGTTGGACAGCCAGGACAGATACGCAGTATTTT.

This clonotype showed up many times. The V call is TRBV18, the J call TRBJ2-3; D remains unclear. Germline V lookup: CDR1 KGHSH, CDR2 LQKENI. This CDR3 comprises 14 residues. V gave up 5 bases and J gave up 2 bases, with 11 bases separating them. CDR3 nucleotide sequence: TGTGCCAGCTCAGCCCAGGTCTCCACAGATACGCAGTATTTT. It encodes CASSAQVSTDTQYF.

The gene calls are TRBV20-1 and TRBJ2-7; TRBD2 matches 11 bases. The CDR3 loop spans 15 amino acids. Germline assignment: CDR1 DFQATT and CDR2 SNEGSKA (reference sequence). V shed 5 bases and J 2 bases; nucleotides not matched to a gene: 8. CDR3 loop: CSARPTSGTPYEQYF. CDR3 bases: TGCAGTGCTCGCCCGACTAGCGGGACGCCCTACGAGCAGTACTTC.

The sample holds many counts of this clonotype. The DNA of the CDR3 is TGTGCCAGCAGCACAGGGAGCGTCTACGAGCAGTACTTC. It codes for CASSTGSVYEQYF. V is TRBV28 and J is TRBJ2-7; possible D gene TRBD1, 6 bases. Germline V gene data show CDR1 as MDHEN and CDR2 as SYDVKM. This CDR3 region has 13 residues. Trimming removed 6 bases at V and 3 bases at J, with 12 bases between.

The chain joins TRBV29-1 to TRBJ2-3; possibly TRBD1 for D (5 bases). V was clipped by 1 base and J by 5 bases, with 13 bases between them. The CDR3 has 14 residues. CDR1 is SQVTM and CDR2 is ANQGSEA in the germline V gene. The CDR3 DNA reads TGCAGCGTTGAAGCGGGCAGGGTTGGAGATACGCAGTATTTT. Amino acid sequence: CSVEAGRVGDTQYF.

This clonotype was detected only a few times. The rearrangement joins TRBV19 to TRBJ2-7; either TRBD1 or TRBD2 may fit D (5 bases each). The germline V and J ends were trimmed by 0 bases and 1 base, with 10 bases remaining between them. The CDR3 sequence is 15 residues long. Germline loops: CDR1 LNHDA, CDR2 SQIVND (reference sequence). The chain's CDR3 is CASSIDWDGSYEQYF. CDR3 coding DNA: TGTGCCAGTAGTATAGATTGGGACGGATCCTACGAGCAGTACTTC.

This clonotype was counted at least ten times. The chain combines TRBV11-2 with TRBJ2-1; tentative D call: TRBD2 (5 bases). The germline V gene has CDR1 SGHAT and CDR2 FQNNGV. The CDR3 sequence is 13 residues long. V lost 3 bases, J lost 5 bases, and 8 bases lay in between. The CDR3 sequence: CASSFVGNNEQFF. The CDR3 bases are TGTGCCAGCAGCTTCGTCGGGAACAATGAGCAGTTCTTC.

This clonotype has more than one count but fewer than ten. V is TRBV7-9 and J is TRBJ2-2; D is unclear. V lost 2 bases and J 1 base, leaving 8 bases between the germline ends. Germline CDR1 is SEHNR and CDR2 is FQNEAQ (reference sequence). This CDR3 comprises 15 residues. The CDR3 loop is CASSLRHLNTGELFF. CDR3 coding DNA: TGTGCCAGCAGCTTAAGGCATCTGAACACCGGGGAGCTGTTTTTT.

This clonotype came up a few times. The chain joins TRBV12-3 or TRBV12-4 to TRBJ1-3; D remains ambiguous. V shed 10 bases and J shed 0 bases, with 10 bases lying between them. The CDR3 contains 13 residues. For the CDR3, the DNA is TGTGCCATCCCACCGAGCTCTGGAAACACCATATATTTT. This gives the protein CAIPPSSGNTIYF.

The chain combines TRBV12-3 or TRBV12-4 with TRBJ1-1, with D possibly being TRBD1 (5 bases). This CDR3 has 13 residues. The V and J ends lost 3 bases and 5 bases respectively, with 10 bases between them. DNA of the CDR3: TGTGCCAGCAGTTTGGGGGAGGGTACTGAAGCTTTCTTT. Translated: CASSLGEGTEAFF.

The rearrangement uses TRBV10-2 and TRBJ2-5, with 7 bases that match TRBD2. The V gene's germline CDR1 is WSHSY and CDR2 SAAADI. This CDR3 has 16 residues. V trimming: 0 bases; J trimming: 4 bases; junction bases outside the gene matches: 8. The CDR3 here is CASSESIYLAGETQYF. CDR3 DNA: TGCGCCAGCAGTGAGTCGATCTATTTAGCGGGAGAGACCCAGTACTTC.

Here the CDR3 DNA reads TGCGCCAGCAGCTCGGATCTAGCGGGGAGAACCGGGGAGCTGTTTTTT. Translation gives CASSSDLAGRTGELFF. V gene TRBV5-1 combines with J gene TRBJ2-2; 9 bases are shared with TRBD2. J lost 5 bases, V lost 3 bases, and 8 bases had no gene match. In germline, CDR1 is SGHRS, CDR2 YFSETQ. The CDR3 has 16 amino acids.

J is TRBJ1-2 and V is TRBV28; D is uncertain. V lost 4 bases to trimming and J lost 2 bases, with 8 bases between them. Germline loops: CDR1 MDHEN, CDR2 SYDVKM. The CDR3 has 13 residues. CDR3 in amino acids: CASSWQENYGYTF. DNA for the CDR3: TGTGCCAGCAGTTGGCAGGAGAACTATGGCTACACCTTC.

At least ten counts were recorded for this clonotype. CDR3 in DNA: TGCAGTGCTAGATCCCCCAGCATGAATGAGCAGTTCTTC. Its translation is CSARSPSMNEQFF. J is TRBJ2-1 and V is TRBV20-1, with D unclear. CDR3 size: 13 residues. Deletions cut 2 bases from V and 7 bases from J, with 12 bases between. Germline CDR1 DFQATT, CDR2 SNEGSKA (reference sequence).